This TCR beta chain was recovered during a study of post-analysis software for immune sequencing data. On the study more broadly: Recorded disease courses covered relapsing-remitting, secondary progressive and progressive-relapsing multiple sclerosis. Some patients had no subtype annotation. Overall study results and limits: Patients with multiple sclerosis recorded significantly lower normalized Chao1 diversity than controls, the study found. Co-batched samples clustered tightly together by F measure. Roughly 5 TRBV segments were significantly more frequent in patients than in controls. TRBV5-6, TRBV5-1 and TRBV20-1 were among these segments.

Sequencing libraries made from TCR beta cDNA carried unique molecular identifiers. Starting from around 1 to 10 million T cells, the study yielded 460,000 or so cDNA molecules. TCRdb used MiXCR to reprocess the PCR reads, holding one entry per CDR3 protein. The sample shows 380,000 or so distinct CDR3 sequences, roughly 30% of them seen only once. The sample holds a few counts of this clonotype. What it binds is unknown. The CDR3 is 13 residues long. V was trimmed by 7 bases and J by 4 bases, leaving 14 bases between them. CDR1 and CDR2 from the germline V gene are SQVTM and ANQGSEA. The source is a girl aged 10 to 17 with multiple sclerosis. The sample taken for sequencing was blood. V and J are TRBV29-1 and TRBJ2-1, with D possibly matching TRBD2 (6 bases). CDR3 residues: CSAPRAGYNEQFF. DNA for the CDR3: TGCAGCGCACCTAGGGCGGGGTACAATGAGCAGTTCTTC.